A selection of T cell receptor beta chains follows, all from one sample in a study of OX40 agonist ivuxolimab in advanced cancers. Data came from immunoSEQ multiplex PCR; TCRdb stores just in-frame clones and leaves some out. Among about 83,000 clones listed, over 75% were seen once. Sequences were derived from CD4+ or CD8+ T cells sorted from blood, sampled in a trial of the OX40 agonist ivuxolimab. All receptors come from an adult with an advanced solid tumor such as melanoma, head and neck, liver or kidney cancer. Both conserved end residues are part of each CDR3. Fields, in order: J gene, D gene, clone size, V gene, CDR3 protein, CDR3 DNA. D genes are given only for firm matches. Clone size is given for some rows only: seen once, a few or many times, or a class if the clone is expanded.

j_gene: TRBJ1-2
d_gene: .
abundance: .
v_gene: TRBV6-5
CDR3aa: CASSYGAGNNYGYTF
CDR3nt: TGTGCCAGCAGTTACGGAGCAGGGAACAACTATGGCTACACCTTC

j_gene: TRBJ1-1
d_gene: .
abundance: few
v_gene: TRBV6-5
CDR3aa: CASSNGGHLNTEAFF
CDR3nt: TGTGCCAGCAGTAATGGAGGGCATTTGAACACTGAAGCTTTCTTT

j_gene: TRBJ2-7
d_gene: TRBD1
abundance: .
v_gene: TRBV7-2
CDR3aa: CASSFWTGWEQYF
CDR3nt: TGTGCCAGCAGCTTTTGGACAGGGTGGGAGCAGTACTTC

j_gene: TRBJ2-7
d_gene: .
abundance: few
v_gene: TRBV10-1
CDR3aa: CASGTDYEQYF
CDR3nt: TGCGCCAGCGGGACTGACTACGAGCAGTACTTC

j_gene: TRBJ1-1
d_gene: .
abundance: few
v_gene: TRBV4-1
CDR3aa: CASSPGGGGRGTEAFF
CDR3nt: TGCGCCAGCAGCCCCGGAGGAGGGGGAAGGGGCACTGAAGCTTTCTTT

j_gene: TRBJ1-1
d_gene: .
abundance: .
v_gene: TRBV6-1
CDR3aa: CASSEARGRASGAFF
CDR3nt: TGTGCCAGCAGTGAAGCAAGGGGGAGAGCGTCCGGAGCTTTCTTT

j_gene: TRBJ1-1
d_gene: .
abundance: once
v_gene: TRBV5-1
CDR3aa: CASSLSADTEAFF
CDR3nt: TGCGCCAGCAGCTTGTCTGCGGACACTGAAGCTTTCTTT

j_gene: TRBJ1-1
d_gene: .
abundance: .
v_gene: TRBV19
CDR3aa: CASSIGTANTEAFF
CDR3nt: TGTGCCAGTAGTATCGGAACAGCGAACACTGAAGCTTTCTTT

j_gene: TRBJ2-1
d_gene: .
abundance: .
v_gene: TRBV10-2
CDR3aa: CASTPRTNEQFF
CDR3nt: TGCGCCAGCACCCCCCGAACCAATGAGCAGTTCTTC

j_gene: TRBJ2-1
d_gene: .
abundance: .
v_gene: TRBV30
CDR3aa: CACGRLVTSEQFF
CDR3nt: TGTGCCTGCGGACGCCTTGTGACGAGTGAGCAGTTCTTC

j_gene: TRBJ1-6
d_gene: .
abundance: .
v_gene: TRBV15
CDR3aa: CATSRDGLDSPLHF
CDR3nt: TGTGCCACCAGCAGAGATGGACTCGATTCACCCCTCCACTTT

j_gene: TRBJ1-5
d_gene: .
abundance: .
v_gene: TRBV6-4
CDR3aa: CASSWGNVTTNQPQHF
CDR3nt: TGTGCCAGCAGTTGGGGTAACGTAACAACCAATCAGCCCCAGCATTTT

j_gene: TRBJ1-1
d_gene: .
abundance: .
v_gene: TRBV4-1
CDR3aa: CASSQDKLYGTEAFF
CDR3nt: TGCGCCAGCAGCCAAGATAAACTTTATGGGACAGAAGCTTTCTTT

j_gene: TRBJ1-1
d_gene: .
abundance: .
v_gene: TRBV6-6
CDR3aa: CASSYQTPNTEAFF
CDR3nt: TGTGCCAGCAGTTATCAGACACCGAACACTGAAGCTTTCTTT

j_gene: TRBJ1-4
d_gene: TRBD1
abundance: .
v_gene: TRBV6-5
CDR3aa: CASSFGQGYEKLFF
CDR3nt: TGTGCCAGCAGTTTCGGACAGGGCTATGAAAAACTGTTTTTT

j_gene: TRBJ1-5
d_gene: .
abundance: .
v_gene: TRBV30
CDR3aa: CAWRASTDQPQHF
CDR3nt: TGTGCCTGGAGGGCCAGCACCGATCAGCCCCAGCATTTT

j_gene: TRBJ2-1
d_gene: TRBD1
abundance: .
v_gene: TRBV6-5
CDR3aa: CASCPGQGSEQFF
CDR3nt: TGTGCCAGCTGCCCAGGACAGGGCTCGGAGCAGTTCTTC

j_gene: TRBJ2-7
d_gene: TRBD1
abundance: .
v_gene: TRBV29-1
CDR3aa: CSVLGWDRGAYEQYF
CDR3nt: TGCAGCGTTTTAGGTTGGGACAGGGGGGCCTACGAGCAGTACTTC

j_gene: TRBJ2-2
d_gene: .
abundance: .
v_gene: TRBV11-2
CDR3aa: CASSFQGYTGELFF
CDR3nt: TGTGCCAGCAGCTTCCAGGGGTACACCGGGGAGCTGTTTTTT

j_gene: TRBJ2-2
d_gene: .
abundance: .
v_gene: TRBV19
CDR3aa: CASSISLVWNTGELFF
CDR3nt: TGTGCCAGTAGTATTTCCCTGGTTTGGAACACCGGGGAGCTGTTTTTT

j_gene: TRBJ2-2
d_gene: .
abundance: .
v_gene: TRBV6-5
CDR3aa: CASSAGRTGELFF
CDR3nt: TGTGCCAGCAGCGCGGGACGGACCGGGGAGCTGTTTTTT

j_gene: TRBJ1-2
d_gene: .
abundance: .
v_gene: TRBV7-9
CDR3aa: CASSLDTNNYGYTF
CDR3nt: TGTGCCAGCAGCTTAGACACCAATAACTATGGCTACACCTTC

j_gene: TRBJ2-5
d_gene: .
abundance: .
v_gene: TRBV2
CDR3aa: CASGGVGLYQETQYF
CDR3nt: TGTGCCAGCGGGGGCGTGGGGCTCTACCAAGAGACCCAGTACTTC

j_gene: TRBJ1-2
d_gene: .
abundance: .
v_gene: TRBV10-3
CDR3aa: CAISESMLGQLLSYTF
CDR3nt: TGTGCCATCAGTGAGTCGATGCTAGGGCAGCTTTTAAGCTACACCTTC

j_gene: TRBJ2-2
d_gene: .
abundance: .
v_gene: TRBV7-7
CDR3aa: CASSLQSNTGELFF
CDR3nt: TGTGCCAGCAGCCTCCAGAGTAACACCGGGGAGCTGTTTTTT

j_gene: TRBJ1-1
d_gene: TRBD1
abundance: .
v_gene: TRBV19
CDR3aa: CASSMVRQGGNTEAFF
CDR3nt: TGTGCCAGTAGTATGGTGCGACAGGGCGGGAACACTGAAGCTTTCTTT

j_gene: TRBJ2-7
d_gene: .
abundance: .
v_gene: TRBV18
CDR3aa: CASSPGLSYEQYF
CDR3nt: TGTGCCAGCTCACCGGGTTTGTCCTACGAGCAGTACTTC

j_gene: TRBJ2-2
d_gene: .
abundance: once
v_gene: TRBV4-3
CDR3aa: CASSQKNTVTLTGELFF
CDR3nt: TGCGCCAGCAGCCAAAAAAACACGGTCACCCTCACCGGGGAGCTGTTTTTT

j_gene: TRBJ2-2
d_gene: TRBD1
abundance: .
v_gene: TRBV9
CDR3aa: CASSVGRTGTGELFF
CDR3nt: TGTGCCAGCAGCGTAGGTCGGACAGGAACCGGGGAGCTGTTTTTT

j_gene: TRBJ1-5
d_gene: .
abundance: .
v_gene: TRBV11-2
CDR3aa: CASSLHLEVGNQPQHF
CDR3nt: TGTGCCAGCAGCCTCCACCTGGAGGTTGGCAATCAGCCCCAGCATTTT

j_gene: TRBJ1-6
d_gene: .
abundance: few
v_gene: TRBV5-1
CDR3aa: CASSSDTGRNSPLHF
CDR3nt: TGCGCCAGCAGCTCGGACACCGGGCGAAATTCACCCCTCCACTTT

j_gene: TRBJ2-7
d_gene: TRBD2
abundance: .
v_gene: TRBV7-2
CDR3aa: CASSLGLDGYEQYF
CDR3nt: TGTGCCAGCAGCCTGGGACTAGACGGCTACGAGCAGTACTTC

j_gene: TRBJ1-2
d_gene: .
abundance: .
v_gene: TRBV27
CDR3aa: CASSLEGRVNYGYTF
CDR3nt: TGTGCCAGCAGTTTAGAGGGTCGGGTCAACTATGGCTACACCTTC

j_gene: TRBJ1-1
d_gene: .
abundance: once
v_gene: TRBV21-1
CDR3aa: CASPTRGGDTEAFF
CDR3nt: TGTGCCAGCCCCACGCGTGGAGGGGACACTGAAGCTTTCTTT

j_gene: TRBJ1-3
d_gene: .
abundance: .
v_gene: TRBV10-2
CDR3aa: CASSEAGNSGNTIYF
CDR3nt: TGCGCCAGCAGTGAGGCCGGCAACTCTGGAAACACCATATATTTT

j_gene: TRBJ2-7
d_gene: TRBD1
abundance: once
v_gene: TRBV11-3
CDR3aa: CASSPRTGYPYEQYF
CDR3nt: TGTGCCAGCAGCCCCCGGACAGGTTACCCCTACGAGCAGTACTTC

j_gene: TRBJ2-6
d_gene: .
abundance: .
v_gene: TRBV11-2
CDR3aa: CASSLTMSYSGANVLTF
CDR3nt: TGTGCCAGCAGCTTGACTATGAGTTACTCTGGGGCCAACGTCCTGACTTTC

j_gene: TRBJ1-1
d_gene: .
abundance: once
v_gene: TRBV6-5
CDR3aa: CASGYGPGTEAFF
CDR3nt: TGTGCCAGCGGATACGGACCAGGGACTGAAGCTTTCTTT

j_gene: TRBJ1-3
d_gene: .
abundance: .
v_gene: TRBV18
CDR3aa: CASSPGGNTIYF
CDR3nt: TGTGCCAGCTCACCAGGGGGAAACACCATATATTTT

j_gene: TRBJ2-1
d_gene: TRBD1
abundance: .
v_gene: TRBV2
CDR3aa: CAGGPGQGFNEQFF
CDR3nt: TGTGCCGGGGGCCCGGGACAGGGCTTCAATGAGCAGTTCTTC

j_gene: TRBJ2-7
d_gene: .
abundance: .
v_gene: TRBV6-5
CDR3aa: CASSRGSEQYF
CDR3nt: TGTGCCAGCAGCAGGGGAAGCGAGCAGTACTTC

j_gene: TRBJ2-7
d_gene: TRBD2
abundance: .
v_gene: TRBV7-6
CDR3aa: CASSLVSAGGYYEQYF
CDR3nt: TGTGCCAGCAGCTTAGTTTCAGCGGGGGGGTACTACGAGCAGTACTTC

j_gene: TRBJ2-7
d_gene: TRBD2
abundance: .
v_gene: TRBV28
CDR3aa: CASSLRSGGAEEQYF
CDR3nt: TGTGCCAGCAGTTTAAGGTCCGGGGGGGCGGAAGAGCAGTACTTC

j_gene: TRBJ1-3
d_gene: TRBD1
abundance: .
v_gene: TRBV7-7
CDR3aa: CASSLTGAGNTIYF
CDR3nt: TGTGCTAGCAGCTTAACAGGGGCTGGAAACACCATATATTTT

j_gene: TRBJ1-1
d_gene: TRBD1
abundance: .
v_gene: TRBV6-4
CDR3aa: CASRPDRGGTEAFF
CDR3nt: TGTGCCAGCAGGCCCGACAGGGGCGGCACTGAAGCTTTCTTT

j_gene: TRBJ1-5
d_gene: .
abundance: .
v_gene: TRBV15
CDR3aa: CATSRDRGNQPQHF
CDR3nt: TGTGCCACCAGCAGAGATCGGGGCAATCAGCCCCAGCATTTT

j_gene: TRBJ1-3
d_gene: .
abundance: .
v_gene: TRBV19
CDR3aa: CASATQGKVNTIYF
CDR3nt: TGTGCCAGCGCGACTCAGGGCAAGGTGAACACCATATATTTT

j_gene: TRBJ1-1
d_gene: .
abundance: .
v_gene: TRBV5-1
CDR3aa: CASSLGDKDTEAFF
CDR3nt: TGCGCCAGCAGCTTGGGGGACAAGGACACTGAAGCTTTCTTT

j_gene: TRBJ1-5
d_gene: TRBD1
abundance: .
v_gene: TRBV19
CDR3aa: CASSLRQGSNQPQHF
CDR3nt: TGTGCCAGTAGTCTTCGACAGGGGAGCAATCAGCCCCAGCATTTT

j_gene: TRBJ1-2
d_gene: .
abundance: .
v_gene: TRBV19
CDR3aa: CASSMASGAYGYTF
CDR3nt: TGTGCCAGTAGTATGGCTAGCGGGGCCTATGGCTACACCTTC

j_gene: TRBJ2-5
d_gene: TRBD1
abundance: .
v_gene: TRBV7-2
CDR3aa: CASSLSTGGKETQYF
CDR3nt: TGTGCCAGCAGCTTATCAACAGGGGGGAAAGAGACCCAGTACTTC

j_gene: TRBJ1-2
d_gene: .
abundance: .
v_gene: TRBV27
CDR3aa: CASSVTRLTNYGYTF
CDR3nt: TGTGCCAGCAGTGTTACCAGGTTGACTAACTATGGCTACACCTTC

j_gene: TRBJ2-7
d_gene: TRBD1
abundance: .
v_gene: TRBV27
CDR3aa: CASRPGLSRGINSYEQYF
CDR3nt: TGTGCCAGCCGGCCGGGGCTGAGCAGGGGGATAAACTCCTACGAGCAGTACTTC

j_gene: TRBJ2-2
d_gene: .
abundance: once
v_gene: TRBV27
CDR3aa: CASSLTRGPNTGELFF
CDR3nt: TGTGCCAGCAGCCTAACCCGGGGACCGAACACCGGGGAGCTGTTTTTT

j_gene: TRBJ2-5
d_gene: .
abundance: .
v_gene: TRBV6-1
CDR3aa: CASSELFGSEETQYF
CDR3nt: TGTGCCAGCAGTGAATTGTTCGGCAGCGAAGAGACCCAGTACTTC

j_gene: TRBJ2-3
d_gene: .
abundance: .
v_gene: TRBV30
CDR3aa: CAWEGVRFGVTDTQYF
CDR3nt: TGTGCCTGGGAGGGGGTACGCTTTGGGGTCACAGATACGCAGTATTTT